This T cell receptor beta chain was recovered during a study of OX40 agonist ivuxolimab in advanced cancers. Study information: Previous treatment with anti-PD-1, anti-PD-L1 or anti-CTLA-4 therapy was allowed; about 44% had received some.

TCRdb's copy holds only in-frame clones and misses some; the assay was immunoSEQ multiplex PCR. Seen here are over 75,000 clones, roughly nine tenths observed once, and the top ten hold roughly 8.9%. The CDR3 is made up of 15 amino acids. V lost 3 bases to trimming and J lost 0 bases; unmatched junction nucleotides: 3. Germline loops: CDR1 KGHSH, CDR2 LQKENI. Findings and caveats of the study: The CD4+ and CD8+ T cells in the blood had expanded clonally by week 6 at 0.1 to 3.0 mg/kg. In the expanded peripheral T cells, antigen specificity was never determined.

This clone has only one observation. Its antigen is unidentified. This specimen consisted of CD4+ or CD8+ T cells sorted from blood, obtained in a trial of the OX40 agonist ivuxolimab. This TCR was recovered from an adult with an advanced solid tumor such as melanoma, head and neck, liver or kidney cancer. The chain links TRBV18 to TRBJ1-1, with 8 bases lining up with TRBD1. The CDR3 reads CASSPDRVLNTEAFF. The CDR3 DNA sequence: TGTGCCAGCTCACCGGACAGGGTTTTGAACACTGAAGCTTTCTTT.